This T cell receptor (beta chain) is drawn from a study of blood T cell repertoires in COVID-19. Overall study context: Some COVID-19 samples were acute and others convalescent; all came from the United States, Italy and Spain. PBMCs, B-cell-depleted T cells, or T cells provided the cDNA or gDNA that made up the material.

Per the study methods: By means of reference gene primer amplification, nucleated cell counts were estimated. Clones were sequenced by immunoSEQ multiplex PCR, and TCRdb holds only the in-frame ones, with some missing. V and J calls and clone size are given by that table; D and trimming were obtained from the DNA. The repertoire holds around 220,000 clones, roughly 80% seen once, with about 10% in the top ten. Sequencing used peripheral blood. The clonotype comes from a woman of 80 years or more with acute or convalescent COVID-19.

CDR3 nucleotide sequence: TGTGCCAGTAATCTCCAGAGCACAGATACGCAGTATTTT. This gives the protein CASNLQSTDTQYF. The V and J genes are TRBV19 and TRBJ2-3; no clear D. The CDR3 length is 13 residues. The V and J ends lost 7 bases and 0 bases respectively, with 8 bases between them. Germline CDR1 is LNHDA and CDR2 is SQIVND (reference sequence).